The 9 T cell receptor beta chains presented below share a single source sample, sequenced in a study of shared clonotypes between healthy human individuals. Only in-frame clones appear in the TCRdb table, and some are missing; sequencing was by immunoSEQ multiplex PCR. The sample consists of over 950,000 clones, around 77% of them appearing once. Input material: memory CD4+ T cells from PBMCs. Stated subset: CD45RA-negative fraction. The receptors were sampled from a man aged 18 to 29 in good health. Some clones in this sample may be carry-over from other donors' samples.

The V gene is TRBV7-2, the J gene TRBJ1-5; D not resolved. The CDR3 extends over 14 amino acids. Germline CDR1 and CDR2: SGHTA and FQGNSA. Trimming cost V 4 bases and J 7 bases, with 14 bases left between them. The CDR3 spells CASSSAQQHQPQHF. The CDR3 DNA reads TGTGCCAGCAGCTCGGCGCAGCAGCACCAGCCCCAGCATTTT.

This clone was observed a few times. The same CDR3 is also encoded by other DNA sequences in this sample. CDR3 sequence (DNA): TGTGCCAGCAGGGGAAACAACTATGGCTACACCTTC. Protein: CASRGNNYGYTF. The chain couples TRBV2 to TRBJ1-2; no clear D gene. CDR1 is SNHLY, CDR2 FYNNEI, per germline. The CDR3 extends over 12 amino acids. V gave up 6 bases and J gave up 2 bases, with 7 bases separating them.

The rearrangement joins TRBV6-6 to TRBJ1-5, with a tentative D call TRBD1 (5 bases). The CDR3 is made up of 14 amino acids. The V and J ends lost 2 bases and 6 bases respectively, with 11 bases between them. The germline V gene has CDR1 MNHNY and CDR2 SVGAGI (reference sequence). The CDR3 coding sequence is TGTGCCAGCAGTTACCCAGAAAGGGGTCAGCCCCAGCATTTT. Its translation is CASSYPERGQPQHF.

This clone showed up just once. The rearrangement joins TRBV5-1 to TRBJ2-7, with 7 nucleotides matching TRBD1. CDR1 is SGHRS and CDR2 is YFSETQ in the germline V gene. This CDR3 region has 16 residues. V dropped 4 bases and J dropped 2; count of bases not matched to a gene: 12. The CDR3 spells CASSGVPGQRTYEQYF. The CDR3, as DNA: TGCGCCAGCAGCGGTGTACCGGGACAGAGAACCTACGAGCAGTACTTC.

This clone has at least ten counts. The chain joins TRBV7-2 to TRBJ1-3; 8 nucleotides agree with TRBD1. The CDR3 is 14 amino acids. After removal of 4 bases from V and 5 bases from J, the junction contained 4 bases not matched to a gene. The germline V gene encodes CDR1 SGHTA and CDR2 FQGNSA. CDR3 DNA: TGTGCCAGCAGCTCCGACAGGGGACGAAACACCATATATTTT. Translated: CASSSDRGRNTIYF.

The chain employs TRBV9 and TRBJ2-7; D unclear. The CDR3 is 14 amino acids. Looked up from germline, CDR1 is SGDLS and CDR2 is YYNGEE. Trimming cost V 0 bases and J 0 bases, with 7 bases left between them. The CDR3 reads CASSVEVHSYEQYF. CDR3 in DNA: TGTGCCAGCAGCGTAGAAGTTCACTCCTACGAGCAGTACTTC.

In this sample, this clone turned up a few times. The V and J genes are TRBV5-1 and TRBJ2-5; D is possibly TRBD1 or TRBD2 (6 bases each). Germline V lookup: CDR1 SGHRS, CDR2 YFSETQ. V shed 2 bases and J shed 5 bases, with 13 bases lying between them. This CDR3 comprises 14 residues. CDR3 protein: CASSLQGLGETQYF. In DNA form, the CDR3 reads TGCGCCAGCAGCTTACAGGGACTGGGGGAGACCCAGTACTTC. Using reference TRBV5-1 and TRBJ2-5 for the parts outside the CDR3, the full variable domain is KAGVTQTPRYLIKTRGQQVTLSCSPISGHRSVSWYQQTPGQGLQFLFEYFSETQRNKGNFPGRFSGRQFSNSRSEMNVSTLELGDSALYLCASSLQGLGETQYFGPGTRLLVL.

The chain is built from TRBV7-9 and TRBJ1-4; possibly TRBD1 for D (6 bases). CDR1 is SEHNR, CDR2 FQNEAQ, per germline (reference sequence). The CDR3 totals 15 residues. V lost 0 bases, J lost 7 bases, and 12 bases lay in between. The DNA for the CDR3 is TGTGCCAGCAGCTTAGCTTGGGGGCGCGGTGAAAAACTGTTTTTT. Translation: CASSLAWGRGEKLFF.

J is TRBJ2-7 and V is TRBV9; 8 bases are shared with TRBD1. CDR1 SGDLS and CDR2 YYNGEE come from the germline V gene. CDR3 length: 14 amino acids. Unmatched junction bases numbered 4, after V lost 3 bases and J lost 2 bases. The CDR3, as DNA: TGTGCCAGCAGCGAGGGACAGGAAGCCTACGAGCAGTACTTC. The encoded protein is CASSEGQEAYEQYF.